This TCR beta chain was obtained from a study of cytomegalovirus exposure and HLA in healthy donors. Study as a whole: The Caucasian-associated ancestry cluster contained roughly four fifths of the roughly 390 genotyped donors. Findings of the study overall: Most of the TCR beta V segments (in an earlier analysis) were productive either about 87% or about 30% of the time.

The PCR made use of 60 Vbeta and 13 Jbeta primers. Assay: immunoSEQ multiplex PCR; the TCRdb copy retains only in-frame clones and omits some. The sample contains about 140,000 clones, over 65% of which appear only once. Comment on this clone: Its antigen is currently unknown.

The CDR3 sequence is 13 residues long. Deletions cut 5 bases from V and 8 bases from J, with 13 bases between. Germline CDR1 SEHNR, CDR2 FQNEAQ (reference sequence). The receptor was derived from a female donor in good health and CMV-seronegative. The sample was PBMCs. This chain joins TRBV7-9 and TRBJ2-1; D unresolved. CDR3 protein: CASSDGVSDEQFF. Here the CDR3 DNA reads TGTGCCAGCAGCGACGGAGTCTCTGATGAGCAGTTCTTC.